The 18 T cell receptor beta chains reported below all come from one sample, sequenced in a study of T cell responses to AZD1222 COVID-19 vaccine. Clones were sequenced by immunoSEQ multiplex PCR, and TCRdb holds only the in-frame ones, with some missing. The sample contains 78,000 or so clones, more than 70% of which appear only once. Sample: peripheral blood, taken on day 0 of AZD1222 vaccination. These receptors were collected from an adult in good health.

V usage is TRBV29-1 and J usage is TRBJ2-7, with D possibly matching TRBD2 (5 bases). The ends were cut back, 4 bases at V and 3 bases at J, with 7 bases in the middle. This CDR3 region has 11 residues. Germline V CDR1 and CDR2: SQVTM, ANQGSEA. The CDR3 loop reads CSVVGSYEQYF. For the CDR3, the DNA is TGCAGCGTTGTGGGGAGCTACGAGCAGTACTTC.

The genes are TRBV10-3 and TRBJ2-7; D is unresolved. V lost 0 bases, J lost 3 bases, and 12 bases lay in between. The CDR3 is 15 residues long. Germline V lookup: CDR1 ENHRY, CDR2 SYGVKD. The CDR3 protein is CAISESPGSGYEQYF. The CDR3, as DNA: TGTGCCATCAGTGAGTCGCCGGGTTCGGGCTACGAGCAGTACTTC.

V and J are TRBV28 and TRBJ2-1, with 8 bases fitting TRBD2. Germline V gene data show CDR1 as MDHEN and CDR2 as SYDVKM. The CDR3 runs 16 residues. J gave up 0 bases and V 2 bases, and 3 bases lay outside the gene matches. The CDR3 coding sequence is TGTGCCAGCAGTTTAACGAGCGGGGGCTCCTACAATGAGCAGTTCTTC. Encoded protein: CASSLTSGGSYNEQFF.

CDR3 loop: CASSRFQGGSEKLFF. The DNA of the CDR3 is TGTGCCAGCAGCCGATTTCAGGGGGGTTCTGAAAAACTGTTTTTT. The chain employs TRBV5-4 and TRBJ1-4; 7 bases line up with TRBD1. Germline assignment: CDR1 SGHNT and CDR2 YYREEE (reference sequence). V lost 4 bases to trimming and J lost 7 bases; unmatched junction nucleotides: 10. The CDR3 loop spans 15 amino acids.

This chain connects TRBV5-1 to TRBJ1-1, with D possibly TRBD1 on 5 matching bases. The CDR3 spans 13 residues. The germline gives CDR1 SGHRS, CDR2 YFSETQ. V shed 4 bases and J shed 1 base, with 8 bases lying between them. The CDR3 bases are TGCGCCAGCAGCCACGGGGCGAACACTGAAGCTTTCTTT. This encodes CASSHGANTEAFF.

Here the CDR3 reads CASSSLGGSDFTEAFF. The CDR3 bases are TGTGCCAGCAGCTCCCTGGGGGGATCGGATTTCACTGAAGCTTTCTTT. V is TRBV5-6 and J is TRBJ1-1; a possible D gene is TRBD1 (5 bases). This CDR3 region has 16 residues. Germline V gives CDR1 SGHDT, CDR2 YYEEEE. Trimming took 3 bases from V and 4 from J, leaving 19 bases between them. The full variable domain, with the rest looked up from reference TRBV5-6 and TRBJ1-1, is DAGVTQSPTHLIKTRGQQVTLRCSPKSGHDTVSWYQQALGQGPQFIFQYYEEEERQRGNFPDRFSGHQFPNYSSELNVNALLLGDSALYLCASSSLGGSDFTEAFFGQGTRLTVV.

This chain connects TRBV19 to TRBJ2-1; D uncertain. Per germline, CDR1 LNHDA and CDR2 SQIVND (reference sequence). V was shortened by 0 bases and J by 2 bases, with 5 bases between the two germline ends. There are 14 residues in the CDR3. CDR3 DNA sequence: TGTGCCAGTAGTATAGATACACCCTACAATGAGCAGTTCTTC. Translated: CASSIDTPYNEQFF.

The chain has TRBV6-5 and TRBJ2-7; 7 nucleotides match TRBD2. Per germline, CDR1 MNHEY and CDR2 SVGAGI. There are 15 residues in the CDR3. V shed 7 bases and J 1 base; nucleotides not matched to a gene: 10. The CDR3 DNA is TGTGCCAGCAATATCCTAGCGGTGCAGTCCTACGAGCAGTACTTC. It is translated as CASNILAVQSYEQYF.

This sequence joins TRBV5-1 and TRBJ2-2, with D perhaps TRBD1 (6 bases). V was trimmed by 1 base and J by 2 bases, leaving 12 bases between them. Germline-derived CDR1 and CDR2 are SGHRS and YFSETQ. This CDR3 is built from 16 residues. CDR3 in amino acids: CASSLLSRGNTGELFF. CDR3 sequence (DNA): TGCGCCAGCAGCTTGTTAAGCAGGGGAAACACCGGGGAGCTGTTTTTT.

The chain joins TRBV4-1 to TRBJ2-1, with 8 nucleotides matching TRBD2. Germline V gives CDR1 MGHRA, CDR2 YSYEKL. The CDR3 loop spans 17 amino acids. The V and J ends lost 1 base and 7 bases, in that order; junction bases with no gene match: 12. Here the CDR3 reads CASSQVLAGNIENEQFF. In DNA form, the CDR3 reads TGCGCCAGCAGCCAAGTGCTAGCGGGCAATATCGAGAATGAGCAGTTCTTC.

Only one count was recorded for this clone. The chain uses TRBV29-1 and TRBJ1-1, with unresolved D. This CDR3 spans 13 amino acids. The ends were cut back, 5 bases at V and 4 bases at J, with 14 bases in the middle. Germline V lookup: CDR1 SQVTM, CDR2 ANQGSEA. This CDR3 is CSVFNSGSTEAFF. CDR3 sequence (DNA): TGCAGCGTTTTTAACTCCGGGAGCACTGAAGCTTTCTTT.

The V gene is TRBV30, the J gene TRBJ1-3, with D hard to call. The germline gives CDR1 GTSNPN, CDR2 SVGIG (reference sequence). The CDR3 has 13 amino acids. The V end lost 7 bases, the J end lost 0 bases, and 10 bases lay between the germline ends. CDR3 bases: TGTGCCTACGAATTTAGCTCTGGAAACACCATATATTTT. It specifies CAYEFSSGNTIYF.

The chain carries TRBV5-4 and TRBJ2-3, with 8 bases identical to TRBD2. Looked up from germline, CDR1 is SGHNT and CDR2 is YYREEE (reference sequence). Trimming at V came to 4 bases and at J to 3 bases, leaving 13 bases not matched to a gene. The CDR3 is 17 amino acids. CDR3 region: CASSGGIVSGRTDTQYF. The DNA for the CDR3 is TGTGCCAGCAGCGGGGGGATTGTGAGCGGGAGAACAGATACGCAGTATTTT.

The rearrangement joins TRBV4-1 to TRBJ1-1; 9 bases agree with TRBD1. The CDR3 spans 16 residues. The V segment lost 3 bases and the J segment 1 base; nucleotides outside the gene matches: 6. The germline gives CDR1 MGHRA, CDR2 YSYEKL. The CDR3 is CASSHGTGRRNTEAFF. CDR3 DNA sequence: TGCGCCAGCAGCCACGGGACAGGGAGGAGGAACACTGAAGCTTTCTTT.

This chain joins TRBV6-2 or TRBV6-3 and TRBJ1-6; possible D gene TRBD1, 5 bases. The CDR3 totals 16 residues. CDR1 and CDR2 from the germline V gene are MNHEY and SVGEGT. V shed 2 bases and J shed 4 bases, with 12 bases lying between them. The CDR3 DNA follows: TGTGCCAGCAGTTACGCTACAGACAGATATAATTCACCCCTCCACTTT. This gives the protein CASSYATDRYNSPLHF.

The rearrangement links TRBV4-2 to TRBJ1-3; 10 positions agree with TRBD1. Per germline, CDR1 LGHNA and CDR2 YNFKEQ. There are 15 residues in the CDR3. The junction had 1 base not matched to a gene; V was cut back by 3 bases and J by 2 bases. CDR3: CASSQGQGTGNTIYF. Here the CDR3 DNA reads TGTGCCAGCAGCCAGGGACAGGGGACTGGAAACACCATATATTTT.

The count of this clone is one. This rearrangement joins TRBV6-5 to TRBJ2-1, with 8 bases matching TRBD1. Germline trimming cut 2 bases from V and 0 bases from J; bases unmatched to any gene: 3. This CDR3 comprises 16 residues. The V gene's germline CDR1 is MNHEY and CDR2 SVGAGI. DNA for the CDR3: TGTGCCAGCAGTTACAGGACAGGGAGCTCCTACAATGAGCAGTTCTTC. Its protein product is CASSYRTGSSYNEQFF.

The chain couples TRBV15 to TRBJ2-1, with 14 bases identical to TRBD2. Losses at the gene ends were 6 bases for V and 9 bases for J; bases not matched to a gene: 4. The CDR3 totals 14 residues. Germline CDR1 is LNHNV and CDR2 is YYDKDF (reference sequence). The CDR3 nucleotides are TGTGCCACCAGGGGGACTAGCGGGGGTGGTGAGCAGTTCTTC. It encodes CATRGTSGGGEQFF.